One sample yielded the 14 T cell receptor beta chains listed below, sequenced in a study of CD8+ T cells in alopecia areata. Isolated RNA was reverse transcribed into cDNA used as the sequencing template. Sequencing used immunoSEQ multiplex PCR; TCRdb keeps in-frame clones, though not all of them. The data hold about 210,000 clones, with less than 50% observed a single time. Treatment here: oral pan-JAK inhibitor, 5-10 mg twice daily. The sample consisted of CD4+ T cells sorted from blood, taken at approximately week 36, from a patient treated with tofacitinib. The origin of the receptors is a human donor with alopecia areata.

This clone was seen only a few times. The rearrangement joins TRBV7-2 to TRBJ2-5, with 7 positions matching TRBD2. The germline CDR1 and CDR2 sequences are SGHTA and FQGNSA. The CDR3 runs 15 residues. Trimming took 2 bases from V and 4 from J; bases not matched to a gene: 7. Here the CDR3 reads CASSLFGRIGETQYF. The CDR3 DNA reads TGTGCCAGCAGCTTATTCGGGAGGATAGGAGAGACCCAGTACTTC.

This chain connects TRBV7-9 to TRBJ2-7; 7 positions match TRBD1. Germline CDR1 and CDR2: SEHNR and FQNEAQ (reference sequence). CDR3 size: 18 residues. Trimming took 6 bases from V and 0 from J; bases not matched to a gene: 17. In DNA form, the CDR3 reads TGTGCCAGCAGTTCCCGGCGAGCCACAGGGGATAACTCCTACGAGCAGTACTTC. As protein: CASSSRRATGDNSYEQYF.

V and J are TRBV5-1 and TRBJ2-4; 11 nucleotides match TRBD2. From germline, CDR1 is SGHRS and CDR2 YFSETQ. V dropped 3 bases and J dropped 5; count of bases not matched to a gene: 7. This CDR3 comprises 16 residues. The chain's CDR3 is CASSSLAGGSQNIQYF. CDR3 bases: TGCGCCAGCAGCTCGCTAGCGGGAGGCTCCCAAAACATTCAGTACTTC.

This clone turned up a few times. The chain carries TRBV30 and TRBJ1-1; D ambiguous. The V gene's germline CDR1 is GTSNPN and CDR2 SVGIG (reference sequence). V lost 0 bases and J lost 5, with 7 bases in between. The CDR3 runs to 12 residues. The CDR3 DNA follows: TGTGCCTGGAGTGTAGCGGATACTGAAGCTTTCTTT. This encodes CAWSVADTEAFF. The full variable domain, in which reference TRBV30 and TRBJ1-1 provide the parts outside the CDR3, is SQTIHQWPATLVQPVGSPLSLECTVEGTSNPNLYWYRQAAGRGLQLLFYSVGIGQISSEVPQNLSASRPQDRQFILSSKKLLLSDSGFYLCAWSVADTEAFFGQGTRLTVV.

This clone showed up just a few times. CDR3 region: CASSLDASGRYNEQFF. The CDR3 DNA is TGCGCCAGCAGCTTGGATGCTAGCGGGAGGTACAATGAGCAGTTCTTC. The chain employs TRBV5-1 and TRBJ2-1, with 11 bases aligning to TRBD2. This CDR3 has 16 amino acids. Germline CDR1 is SGHRS and CDR2 is YFSETQ. J gave up 4 bases and V 0 bases, and 3 bases lay outside the gene matches.

This clone occurred a few times. The chain carries TRBV30 and TRBJ2-7; 10 bases are shared with TRBD1. Looked up from germline, CDR1 is GTSNPN and CDR2 is SVGIG (reference sequence). The CDR3 has 14 residues. V lost 2 bases and J lost 4; bases outside the gene matches: 5. CDR3 nucleotide sequence: TGTGCCTGGAGTTCGGGGGACAGGGGATACGAGCAGTACTTC. Its translation: CAWSSGDRGYEQYF. Based on the CDR3 plus reference TRBV30 and TRBJ2-7, the full variable domain is SQTIHQWPATLVQPVGSPLSLECTVEGTSNPNLYWYRQAAGRGLQLLFYSVGIGQISSEVPQNLSASRPQDRQFILSSKKLLLSDSGFYLCAWSSGDRGYEQYFGPGTRLTVT.

This clone has just a few counts. V gene TRBV5-4 combines with J gene TRBJ2-5, with D tentatively TRBD2 (6 bases). Germline V gene data show CDR1 as SGHNT and CDR2 as YYREEE (reference sequence). V lost 4 bases to trimming and J lost 5 bases, with 27 bases between them. This CDR3 has 18 residues. The CDR3 reads CASSQVVSSVAGGETQYF. The CDR3 nucleotides are TGTGCCAGCAGCCAAGTTGTTTCTTCGGTCGCAGGAGGGGAGACCCAGTACTTC.

The chain is built from TRBV11-1 and TRBJ2-7; 10 nucleotides agree with TRBD2. V was pared by 8 bases and J by 3 bases, with 7 bases of the junction left unmatched. This CDR3 has 14 residues. Germline V lookup: CDR1 SGHAT, CDR2 FQDESV (reference sequence). CDR3 coding DNA: TGTGCCAGCGCCCGTGGACTAGCGGTCTACGAGCAGTACTTC. Translation: CASARGLAVYEQYF.

The chain employs TRBV7-8 and TRBJ2-3; 7 nucleotides line up with TRBD2. Trimming took 5 bases from V and 5 from J; bases not matched to a gene: 10. CDR1 and CDR2 from the germline V gene are SGHVS and FQNEAQ. The CDR3 consists of 15 residues. The CDR3 DNA follows: TGTGCCAGCAGCCCCCGCTCAACTAGCGTAGATACGCAGTATTTT. Its translation is CASSPRSTSVDTQYF.

The CDR3 reads CASRRDRGYQPQHF. As DNA, the CDR3 is TGTGCCAGCAGGCGGGACAGGGGCTATCAGCCCCAGCATTTT. The chain is built from TRBV6-5 and TRBJ1-5; 10 bases map to TRBD1. From germline, CDR1 is MNHEY and CDR2 SVGAGI. CDR3 size: 14 residues. Trimming at V came to 6 bases and at J to 5 bases, leaving 4 bases not matched to a gene.

The J gene is TRBJ1-2, the V gene TRBV10-3, with D uncertain. Deletions cut 8 bases from V and 4 bases from J, with 8 bases between. Germline CDR1 ENHRY, CDR2 SYGVKD. The CDR3 length is 11 residues. CDR3 DNA sequence: TGTGCCATCGGTGGGATCTATGGCTACACCTTC. Its translation is CAIGGIYGYTF.

This clone was seen more than once but under ten times. The J gene is TRBJ2-7, the V gene TRBV30, with 12 bases that match TRBD2. Germline-derived CDR1 and CDR2 are GTSNPN and SVGIG (reference sequence). The CDR3 extends over 14 amino acids. The ends lost 0 bases at V and 7 bases at J; junction bases unmatched: 4. CDR3 DNA sequence: TGTGCCTGGAGTGTGACTAGCGGGAGATGGGAGCAGTACTTC. This translates into CAWSVTSGRWEQYF. The whole variable domain, filled in from reference TRBV30 and TRBJ2-7, reads SQTIHQWPATLVQPVGSPLSLECTVEGTSNPNLYWYRQAAGRGLQLLFYSVGIGQISSEVPQNLSASRPQDRQFILSSKKLLLSDSGFYLCAWSVTSGRWEQYFGPGTRLTVT.

The gene calls are TRBV9 and TRBJ2-3; D remains ambiguous. V lost 0 bases and J 5 bases, leaving 7 bases between the germline ends. The CDR3 consists of 13 residues. Germline V gene data show CDR1 as SGDLS and CDR2 as YYNGEE. CDR3 sequence reads: CASSVDWRDTQYF. The CDR3 nucleotides are TGTGCCAGCAGCGTAGATTGGAGAGATACGCAGTATTTT.

V and J are TRBV29-1 and TRBJ2-5; 8 nucleotides match TRBD1. The CDR3 is made up of 13 amino acids. Germline CDR1 reads SQVTM; CDR2 reads ANQGSEA. The V segment lost 8 bases and the J segment 5 bases; nucleotides outside the gene matches: 10. CDR3 DNA sequence: TGCAGCACTTGGACAGGGAGTTGGGAGACCCAGTACTTC. Its translation is CSTWTGSWETQYF.